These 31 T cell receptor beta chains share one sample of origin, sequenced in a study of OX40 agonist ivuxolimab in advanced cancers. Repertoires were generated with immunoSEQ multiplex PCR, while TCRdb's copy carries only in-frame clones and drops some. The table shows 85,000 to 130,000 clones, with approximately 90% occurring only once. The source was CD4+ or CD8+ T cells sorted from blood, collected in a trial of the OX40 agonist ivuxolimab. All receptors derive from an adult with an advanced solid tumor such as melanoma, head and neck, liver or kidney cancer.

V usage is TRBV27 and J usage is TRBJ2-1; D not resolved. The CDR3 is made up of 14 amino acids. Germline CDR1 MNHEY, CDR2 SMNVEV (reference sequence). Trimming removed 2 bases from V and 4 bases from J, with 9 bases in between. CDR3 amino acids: CASSLRPGYNEQFF. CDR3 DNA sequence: TGTGCCAGCAGTTTACGCCCCGGGTACAATGAGCAGTTCTTC.

The DNA of the CDR3 is TGCAGTGCTAGTTTGGGGGGCTACACCTTC. Protein product: CSASLGGYTF. The chain is built from TRBV20-1 and TRBJ1-2, with D unclear. Deletions cut 3 bases from V and 8 bases from J, with 7 bases between. CDR3 size: 10 residues. CDR1 and CDR2 from the germline V gene are DFQATT and SNEGSKA (reference sequence).

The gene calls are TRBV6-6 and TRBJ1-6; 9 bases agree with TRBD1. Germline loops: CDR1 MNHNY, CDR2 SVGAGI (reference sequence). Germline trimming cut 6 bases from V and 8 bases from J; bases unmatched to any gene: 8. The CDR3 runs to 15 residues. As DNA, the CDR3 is TGTGCCAGCAGCGGACAGGGGATTAGGGATTCACCCCTCCACTTT. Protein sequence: CASSGQGIRDSPLHF.

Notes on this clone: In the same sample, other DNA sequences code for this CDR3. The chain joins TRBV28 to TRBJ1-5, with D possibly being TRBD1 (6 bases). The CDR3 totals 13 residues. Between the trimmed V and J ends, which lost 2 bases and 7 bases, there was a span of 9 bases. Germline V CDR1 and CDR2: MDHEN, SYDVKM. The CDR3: CASSLGGRQPQHF. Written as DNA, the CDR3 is TGTGCCAGCAGTTTAGGGGGGCGGCAGCCCCAGCATTTT.

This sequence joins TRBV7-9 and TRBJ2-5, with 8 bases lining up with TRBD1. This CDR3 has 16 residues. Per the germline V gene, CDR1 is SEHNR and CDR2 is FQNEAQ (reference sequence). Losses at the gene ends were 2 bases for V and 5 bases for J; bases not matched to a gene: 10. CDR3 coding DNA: TGTGCCAGCAGCTTAATTTCTGTCAGGGGGCTGGAGACCCAGTACTTC. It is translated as CASSLISVRGLETQYF.

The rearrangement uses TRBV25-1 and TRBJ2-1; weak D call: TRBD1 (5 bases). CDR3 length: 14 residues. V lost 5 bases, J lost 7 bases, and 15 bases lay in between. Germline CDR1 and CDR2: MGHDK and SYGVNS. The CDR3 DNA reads TGTGCCAGCAGTCTAGAAGGGGCAAGAAATGAGCAGTTCTTC. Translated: CASSLEGARNEQFF.

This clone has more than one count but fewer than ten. The CDR3 sequence is CASSLDNKGARGAFF. The CDR3 DNA is TGTGCCAGCAGCTTAGATAATAAGGGGGCGCGAGGAGCTTTCTTT. This sequence joins TRBV11-1 and TRBJ1-1; TRBD1 matches at 7 bases. This CDR3 has 15 residues. V dropped 1 base and J dropped 10; count of bases not matched to a gene: 12. CDR1 is SGHAT and CDR2 is FQDESV in the germline V gene (reference sequence). The entire variable domain, with the rest obtained from reference TRBV11-1 and TRBJ1-1, is as follows: EAEVAQSPRYKITEKSQAVAFWCDPISGHATLYWYRQILGQGPELLVQFQDESVVDDSQLPKDRFSAERLKGVDSTLKIQPAELGDSAMYLCASSLDNKGARGAFFGQGTRLTVV.

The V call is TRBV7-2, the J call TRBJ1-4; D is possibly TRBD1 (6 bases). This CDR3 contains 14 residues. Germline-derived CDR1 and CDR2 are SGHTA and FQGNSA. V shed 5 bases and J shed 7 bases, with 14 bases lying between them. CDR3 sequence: CASSIGQPVEKLFF. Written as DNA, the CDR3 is TGTGCCAGCAGCATCGGACAGCCGGTTGAAAAACTGTTTTTT.

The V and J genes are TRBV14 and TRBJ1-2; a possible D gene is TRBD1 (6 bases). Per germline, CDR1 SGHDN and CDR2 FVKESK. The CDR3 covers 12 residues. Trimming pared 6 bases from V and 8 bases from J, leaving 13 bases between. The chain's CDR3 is CASSYTGSGYTF. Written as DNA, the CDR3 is TGTGCCAGCAGTTACACAGGGAGCGGCTACACCTTC.

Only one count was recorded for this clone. The CDR3 region has the DNA TGTGCCAGCAGGAGCGGGGGGGATTGGGAAAAACTGTTTTTT. This gives the protein CASRSGGDWEKLFF. The rearrangement links TRBV25-1 to TRBJ1-4, with D perhaps matching TRBD1 (5 bases). This CDR3 has 14 amino acids. Germline assignment: CDR1 MGHDK and CDR2 SYGVNS. Trimming took 6 bases from V and 8 from J, leaving 16 bases between them.

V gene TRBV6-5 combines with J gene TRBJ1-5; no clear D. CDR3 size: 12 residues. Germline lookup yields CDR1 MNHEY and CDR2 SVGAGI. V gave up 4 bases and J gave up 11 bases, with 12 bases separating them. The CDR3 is CASSSPGSTQHF. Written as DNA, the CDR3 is TGTGCCAGCAGTTCCCCTGGGTCAACCCAGCATTTT.

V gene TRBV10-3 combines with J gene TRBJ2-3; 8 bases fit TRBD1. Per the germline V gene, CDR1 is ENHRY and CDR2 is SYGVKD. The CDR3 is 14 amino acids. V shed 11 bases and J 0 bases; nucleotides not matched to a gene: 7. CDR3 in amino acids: CASGQGGSTDTQYF. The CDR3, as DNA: TGTGCCTCCGGACAGGGAGGTAGCACAGATACGCAGTATTTT.

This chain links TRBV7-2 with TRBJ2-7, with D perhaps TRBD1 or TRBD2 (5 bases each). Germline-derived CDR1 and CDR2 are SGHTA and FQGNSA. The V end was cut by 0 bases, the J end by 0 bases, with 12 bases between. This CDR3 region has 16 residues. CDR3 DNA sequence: TGTGCCAGCAGCTTAGCCGGGACCGAAGCCTCCTACGAGCAGTACTTC. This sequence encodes CASSLAGTEASYEQYF. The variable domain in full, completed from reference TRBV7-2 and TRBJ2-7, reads GAGVSQSPSNKVTEKGKDVELRCDPISGHTALYWYRQSLGQGLEFLIYFQGNSAPDKSGLPSDRFSAERTGGSVSTLTIQRTQQEDSAVYLCASSLAGTEASYEQYFGPGTRLTVT.

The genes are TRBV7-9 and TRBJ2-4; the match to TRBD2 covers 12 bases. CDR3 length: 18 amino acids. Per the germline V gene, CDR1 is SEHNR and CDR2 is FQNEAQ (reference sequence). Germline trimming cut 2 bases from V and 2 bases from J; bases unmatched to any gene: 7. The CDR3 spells CASSLNWGTSGSKNIQYF. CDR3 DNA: TGTGCCAGCAGCTTAAATTGGGGGACTAGCGGGTCCAAAAACATTCAGTACTTC.

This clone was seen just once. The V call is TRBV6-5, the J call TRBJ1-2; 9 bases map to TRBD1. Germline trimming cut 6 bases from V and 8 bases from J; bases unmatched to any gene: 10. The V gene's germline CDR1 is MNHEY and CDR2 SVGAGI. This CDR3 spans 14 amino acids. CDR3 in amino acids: CASSSGQGVKGYTF. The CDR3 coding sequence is TGTGCCAGCAGCTCGGGACAGGGAGTGAAGGGCTACACCTTC.

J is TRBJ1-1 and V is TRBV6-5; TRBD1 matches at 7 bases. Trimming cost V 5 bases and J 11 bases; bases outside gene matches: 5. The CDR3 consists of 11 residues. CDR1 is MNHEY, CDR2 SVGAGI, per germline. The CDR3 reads CASSNVRGAFF. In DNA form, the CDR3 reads TGTGCCAGCAGTAACGTCAGGGGGGCTTTCTTT.

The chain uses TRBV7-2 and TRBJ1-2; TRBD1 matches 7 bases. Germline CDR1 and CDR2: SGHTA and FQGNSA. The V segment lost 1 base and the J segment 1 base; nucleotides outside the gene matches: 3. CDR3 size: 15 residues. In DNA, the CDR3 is TGTGCCAGCAGCTTAGTCGGGACAGATAACTATGGCTACACCTTC. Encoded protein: CASSLVGTDNYGYTF.

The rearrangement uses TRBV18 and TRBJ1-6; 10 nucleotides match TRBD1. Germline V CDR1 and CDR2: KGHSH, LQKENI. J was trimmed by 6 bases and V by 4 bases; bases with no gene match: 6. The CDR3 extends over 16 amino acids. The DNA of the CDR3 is TGTGCCAGCTCACTGGACAGGGGGAATCCTAATTCACCCCTCCACTTT. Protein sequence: CASSLDRGNPNSPLHF.

CDR3 DNA sequence: TGTGCCAGCAGCCCAAGAACAGGGGATGGGGCAACTAATGAAAAACTGTTTTTT. Encoded protein: CASSPRTGDGATNEKLFF. The V gene is TRBV13, the J gene TRBJ1-4; 7 nucleotides match TRBD1. This CDR3 region has 18 residues. Germline CDR1 and CDR2: PRHDT and FYEKMQ (reference sequence). V dropped 5 bases and J dropped 0; count of bases not matched to a gene: 12.

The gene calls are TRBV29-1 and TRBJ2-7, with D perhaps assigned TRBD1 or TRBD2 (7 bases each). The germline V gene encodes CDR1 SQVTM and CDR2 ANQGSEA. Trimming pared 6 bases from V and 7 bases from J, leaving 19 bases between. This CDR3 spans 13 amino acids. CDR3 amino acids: CSVAGQSPWEQYF. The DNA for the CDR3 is TGCAGCGTAGCGGGACAGAGCCCCTGGGAGCAGTACTTC.

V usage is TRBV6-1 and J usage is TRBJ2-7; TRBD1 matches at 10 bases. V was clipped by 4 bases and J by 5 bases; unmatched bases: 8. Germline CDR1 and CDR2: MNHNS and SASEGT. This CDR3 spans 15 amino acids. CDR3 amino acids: CASSVSGTGVHEQYF. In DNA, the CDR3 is TGTGCCAGCAGTGTATCCGGGACAGGGGTCCACGAGCAGTACTTC.

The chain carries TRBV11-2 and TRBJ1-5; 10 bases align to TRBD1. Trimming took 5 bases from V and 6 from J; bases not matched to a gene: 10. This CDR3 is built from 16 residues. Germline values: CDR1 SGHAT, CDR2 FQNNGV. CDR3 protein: CASSQFGTGVSQPQHF. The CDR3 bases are TGTGCCAGCAGCCAATTCGGGACAGGGGTATCTCAGCCCCAGCATTTT.

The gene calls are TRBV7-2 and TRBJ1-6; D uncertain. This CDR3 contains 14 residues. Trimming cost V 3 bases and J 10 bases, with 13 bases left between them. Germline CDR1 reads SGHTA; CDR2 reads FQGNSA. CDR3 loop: CASSLGRLKSPLHF. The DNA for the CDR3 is TGTGCCAGCAGCTTGGGCAGGCTAAAATCACCCCTCCACTTT. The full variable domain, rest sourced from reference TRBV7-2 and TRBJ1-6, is GAGVSQSPSNKVTEKGKDVELRCDPISGHTALYWYRQSLGQGLEFLIYFQGNSAPDKSGLPSDRFSAERTGGSVSTLTIQRTQQEDSAVYLCASSLGRLKSPLHFGNGTRLTVT.

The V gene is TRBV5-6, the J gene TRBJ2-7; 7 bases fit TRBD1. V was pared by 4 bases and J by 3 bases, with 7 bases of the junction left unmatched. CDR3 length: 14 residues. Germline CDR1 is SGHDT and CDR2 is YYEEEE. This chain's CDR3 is CASSPTGRVYEQYF. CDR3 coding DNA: TGTGCCAGCAGCCCGACAGGGAGAGTCTACGAGCAGTACTTC.

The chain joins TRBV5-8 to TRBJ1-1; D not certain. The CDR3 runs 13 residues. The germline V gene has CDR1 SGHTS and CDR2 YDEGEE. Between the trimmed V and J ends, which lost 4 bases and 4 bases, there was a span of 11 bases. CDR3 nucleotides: TGTGCCAGCAGCGTCTTCGTGGGCACTGAAGCTTTCTTT. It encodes CASSVFVGTEAFF.

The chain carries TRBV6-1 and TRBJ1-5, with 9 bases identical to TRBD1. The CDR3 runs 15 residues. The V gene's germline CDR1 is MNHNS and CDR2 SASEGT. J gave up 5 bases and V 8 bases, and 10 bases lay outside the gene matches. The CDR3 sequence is CASGEGYRGHQPQHF. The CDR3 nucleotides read TGTGCCAGCGGGGAGGGTTACAGGGGGCATCAGCCCCAGCATTTT.

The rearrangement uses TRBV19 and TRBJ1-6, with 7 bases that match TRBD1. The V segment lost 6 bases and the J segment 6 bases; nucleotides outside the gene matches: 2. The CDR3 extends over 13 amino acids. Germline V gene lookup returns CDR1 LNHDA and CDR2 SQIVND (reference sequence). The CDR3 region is CASSRQGNSPLHF. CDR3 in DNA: TGTGCCAGTAGCCGACAGGGTAATTCACCCCTCCACTTT.

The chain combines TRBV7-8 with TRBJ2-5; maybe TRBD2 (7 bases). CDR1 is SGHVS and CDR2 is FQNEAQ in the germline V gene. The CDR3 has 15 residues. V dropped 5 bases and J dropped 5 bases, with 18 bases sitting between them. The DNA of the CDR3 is TGTGCCAGCAGCCGACGGGGGGCCGCGCGGGAGACCCAGTACTTC. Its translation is CASSRRGAARETQYF.

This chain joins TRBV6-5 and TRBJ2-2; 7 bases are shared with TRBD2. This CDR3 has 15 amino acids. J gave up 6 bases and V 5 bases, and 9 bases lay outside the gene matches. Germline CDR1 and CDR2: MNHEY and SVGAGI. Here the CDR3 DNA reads TGTGCCAGCAGTCCCTGGGCTAGCGGTCCCGGGGAGCTGTTTTTT. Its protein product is CASSPWASGPGELFF.

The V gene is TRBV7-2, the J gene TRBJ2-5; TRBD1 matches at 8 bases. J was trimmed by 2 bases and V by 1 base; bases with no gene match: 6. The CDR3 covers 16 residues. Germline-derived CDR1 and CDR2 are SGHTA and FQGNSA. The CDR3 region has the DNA TGTGCCAGCAGCTTAGGGACAGGGATGGGACAAGAGACCCAGTACTTC. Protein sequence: CASSLGTGMGQETQYF. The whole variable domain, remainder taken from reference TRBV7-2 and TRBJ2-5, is GAGVSQSPSNKVTEKGKDVELRCDPISGHTALYWYRQSLGQGLEFLIYFQGNSAPDKSGLPSDRFSAERTGGSVSTLTIQRTQQEDSAVYLCASSLGTGMGQETQYFGPGTRLLVL.

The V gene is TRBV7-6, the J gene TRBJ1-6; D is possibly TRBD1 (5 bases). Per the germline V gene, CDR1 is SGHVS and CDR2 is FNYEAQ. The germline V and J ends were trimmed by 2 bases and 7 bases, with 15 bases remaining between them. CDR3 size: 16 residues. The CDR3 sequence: CASSLRQSAGNSPLHF. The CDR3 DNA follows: TGTGCCAGCAGCTTACGACAGTCGGCCGGAAATTCACCCCTCCACTTT.